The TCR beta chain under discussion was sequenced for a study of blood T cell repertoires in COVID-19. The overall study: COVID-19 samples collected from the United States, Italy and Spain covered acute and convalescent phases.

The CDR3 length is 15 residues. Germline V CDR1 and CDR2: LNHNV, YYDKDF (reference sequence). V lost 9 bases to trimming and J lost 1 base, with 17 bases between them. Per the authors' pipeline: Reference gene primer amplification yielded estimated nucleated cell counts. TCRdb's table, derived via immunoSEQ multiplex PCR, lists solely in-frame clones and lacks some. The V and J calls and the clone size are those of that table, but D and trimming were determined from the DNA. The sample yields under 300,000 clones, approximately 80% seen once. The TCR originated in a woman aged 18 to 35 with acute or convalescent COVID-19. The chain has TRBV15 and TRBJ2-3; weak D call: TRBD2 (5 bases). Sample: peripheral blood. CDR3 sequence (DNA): TGTGCCACTCAACCCCGGGATGGGGGCACAGATACGCAGTATTTT. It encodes CATQPRDGGTDTQYF.